This T cell receptor beta chain was sequenced in a study of T cells in narcolepsy. General study results and limits: Autoreactive clonotypes reportedly recurred in blood of same and different patients, not controls. Autoreactive clone sequences were missing from some blood memory CD4+ repertoires. Comparing one patient's CSF and blood CD4+ clonotypes highlighted HCRT- and TRIB2-specific autoreactive clonotypes.

Germline V CDR1 and CDR2: GTSNPN, SVGIG (reference sequence). V was shortened by 3 bases and J by 10 bases, with 13 bases between the two germline ends. The CDR3 spans 13 residues. Comments on this clone: Its specificity is unknown.

Assay: immunoSEQ multiplex PCR; the TCRdb copy retains only in-frame clones and omits some. Of about 32,000 clones in the sample, approximately 79% are singletons; the top ten hold 3% to 4%. This TCR came from a human donor in good health. Specimen: memory (CD45RA-) CD4+ T cells from blood. The rearrangement uses TRBV30 and TRBJ1-6; D is perhaps TRBD1 (5 bases). This CDR3 is CAWREGRRSPLHF. The CDR3 DNA sequence: TGTGCCTGGAGAGAGGGGAGAAGGTCACCCCTCCACTTT.